Sequencing of this T cell receptor beta chain was carried out in a study of human T cells and chemical hapten exposure. This clonotype was seen a handful of times. Time point reported: patch test 1, 2 weeks after DPC sensitization. Treatment meaning: therapeutic diphenylcyclopropenone sensitization with weekly scalp DPC. The CDR3 has 13 residues. V was pared by 3 bases and J by 5 bases, with 10 bases between. TCRdb analysed the RACE reads with MiXCR anew, one entry per CDR3 protein. This sample carries 300,000 to 450,000 distinct CDR3 sequences, about 4.4% of them seen once, and the ten largest clones take 2% to 2.5%.

This sequence joins TRBV12-3 or TRBV12-4 and TRBJ1-1; D call uncertain. The sequence was collected from a woman aged 50 to 60 with alopecia areata. Some clones in this sample may be carry-over from other donors' samples. Sequenced material: whole blood, taken in connection with sensitization to the hapten diphenylcyclopropenone (DPC). The CDR3 reads CASSFEAATEAFF. The CDR3 nucleotides are TGTGCCAGCAGTTTTGAGGCCGCGACTGAAGCTTTCTTT.